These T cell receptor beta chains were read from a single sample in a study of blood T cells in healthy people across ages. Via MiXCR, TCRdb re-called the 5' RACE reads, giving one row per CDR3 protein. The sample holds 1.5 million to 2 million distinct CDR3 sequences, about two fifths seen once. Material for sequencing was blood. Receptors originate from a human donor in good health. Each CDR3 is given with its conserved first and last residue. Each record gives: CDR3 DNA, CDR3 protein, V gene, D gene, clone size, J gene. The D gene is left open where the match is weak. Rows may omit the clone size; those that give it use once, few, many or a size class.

cdr3_nt: TGTGCCAGCAGCCCCCGGGACCAGAACTACGAGCAGTACTTC
cdr3_aa: CASSPRDQNYEQYF
v_call: TRBV9
d_call: -
clone_size: -
j_call: TRBJ2-7

cdr3_nt: TGTGCCACCAGCAGAGTGTTCTTC
cdr3_aa: CATSRVFF
v_call: TRBV15
d_call: -
clone_size: -
j_call: TRBJ2-1

cdr3_nt: TGTGCCAGCAGCCCGACAGGGCTGGGTAACTATGGCTACACCTTC
cdr3_aa: CASSPTGLGNYGYTF
v_call: TRBV7-6
d_call: TRBD1
clone_size: few
j_call: TRBJ1-2

cdr3_nt: TGTGCCAGCAGTGTTTACTGGGAGGGAAATGAGCAGTTCTTC
cdr3_aa: CASSVYWEGNEQFF
v_call: TRBV6-1
d_call: TRBD2
clone_size: few
j_call: TRBJ2-1

cdr3_nt: TGTGCCAGCAGCCAAGGGACTAGCGGGGGGGCATGGGAGACCCAGTACTTC
cdr3_aa: CASSQGTSGGAWETQYF
v_call: TRBV7-2
d_call: TRBD2
clone_size: many
j_call: TRBJ2-5

cdr3_nt: TGTGCCAGCAGCTCCTTTCTAGCGGGGTACTATGAGCAGTTCTTC
cdr3_aa: CASSSFLAGYYEQFF
v_call: TRBV13
d_call: TRBD2
clone_size: -
j_call: TRBJ2-1

cdr3_nt: TGTGCCACCAGTGATTTGCCGGGGGAGACCCAGTACTTC
cdr3_aa: CATSDLPGETQYF
v_call: TRBV24-1
d_call: -
clone_size: -
j_call: TRBJ2-5

cdr3_nt: TGCGCCAGCAGCCCCCTCGGGGGAGGGGTGGTCAATGAGCAGTTCTTC
cdr3_aa: CASSPLGGGVVNEQFF
v_call: TRBV4-3
d_call: TRBD2
clone_size: -
j_call: TRBJ2-1

cdr3_nt: TGTGCCGGCAGCCTCTCAAATGGGATTTCTGGGGCCAACGTCCTGACTTTC
cdr3_aa: CAGSLSNGISGANVLTF
v_call: TRBV7-3
d_call: -
clone_size: -
j_call: TRBJ2-6

cdr3_nt: TGTGCCAGCAGCTTTGGGACAGGAGTCTCGGGCTACACCTTC
cdr3_aa: CASSFGTGVSGYTF
v_call: TRBV7-8
d_call: TRBD1
clone_size: -
j_call: TRBJ1-2

cdr3_nt: TGTGCCAGCAGCTCCAGGAGTACCTACGAGCAGTACTTC
cdr3_aa: CASSSRSTYEQYF
v_call: TRBV7-9
d_call: -
clone_size: many
j_call: TRBJ2-7

cdr3_nt: TGCGCCAGCAGCTTGAATACAGGGGTACGAAACTATGGCTACACCTTC
cdr3_aa: CASSLNTGVRNYGYTF
v_call: TRBV5-1
d_call: TRBD1
clone_size: few
j_call: TRBJ1-2

cdr3_nt: TGTGCCAGCAGCCTCCGGGACAGAGACCACGAGCAGTACTTC
cdr3_aa: CASSLRDRDHEQYF
v_call: TRBV7-2
d_call: TRBD1
clone_size: -
j_call: TRBJ2-7

cdr3_nt: TGTGCCAGCTCACCCCCCGGGGGGGTGCTCTCTGGGGCCAACGTCCTGACTTTC
cdr3_aa: CASSPPGGVLSGANVLTF
v_call: TRBV18
d_call: TRBD2
clone_size: few
j_call: TRBJ2-6

cdr3_nt: TGTGCCATCAGTGAGTTAAGTACTACGTACAATGAGCAGTTCTTC
cdr3_aa: CAISELSTTYNEQFF
v_call: TRBV10-3
d_call: -
clone_size: -
j_call: TRBJ2-1

cdr3_nt: TGTGCCAGCAGCTCGCCCCGGACTAGCGGGGGGTACGGGGATACGCAGTATTTT
cdr3_aa: CASSSPRTSGGYGDTQYF
v_call: TRBV11-3
d_call: TRBD2
clone_size: -
j_call: TRBJ2-3

cdr3_nt: TGTGCCACCAGCGCCAACCTAAATCAGCCCCAGCATTTT
cdr3_aa: CATSANLNQPQHF
v_call: TRBV15
d_call: -
clone_size: -
j_call: TRBJ1-5

cdr3_nt: TGCGCCAGCAGCCAGATACTAACGAACAATGAGCAGTTCTTC
cdr3_aa: CASSQILTNNEQFF
v_call: TRBV4-3
d_call: -
clone_size: -
j_call: TRBJ2-1

cdr3_nt: TGTGCCAGCAGCAAAGCGGGACCGACTGAAGCTTTCTTT
cdr3_aa: CASSKAGPTEAFF
v_call: TRBV21-1
d_call: -
clone_size: -
j_call: TRBJ1-1

cdr3_nt: TGTGCCATCAGTGTAAACCGGGACATCAGGTGGCAGTACTTC
cdr3_aa: CAISVNRDIRWQYF
v_call: TRBV10-3
d_call: -
clone_size: -
j_call: TRBJ2-7

cdr3_nt: TGTGCCAGCAGTGAATATTCGGCAGCTAACTCCTACGAGCAGTACTTC
cdr3_aa: CASSEYSAANSYEQYF
v_call: TRBV25-1
d_call: -
clone_size: -
j_call: TRBJ2-7

cdr3_nt: TGTGCCAGCCCATCCGGGAGCTCCTACGAGCAGTACTTC
cdr3_aa: CASPSGSSYEQYF
v_call: TRBV18
d_call: -
clone_size: -
j_call: TRBJ2-7

cdr3_nt: TGCGCCAGCAGCCAAGATCAAGCGGGGTTGGAGACCCAGTACTTC
cdr3_aa: CASSQDQAGLETQYF
v_call: TRBV4-3
d_call: TRBD2
clone_size: -
j_call: TRBJ2-5

cdr3_nt: TGCGCCAGCAGCCAAGAGAGGAGGACAGGGGGATCACCCCTCCACTTT
cdr3_aa: CASSQERRTGGSPLHF
v_call: TRBV4-3
d_call: TRBD1
clone_size: -
j_call: TRBJ1-6

cdr3_nt: TGTGCCAGCAGTTGGACAGGCCAGGCTAATGAAAAACTGTTTTTT
cdr3_aa: CASSWTGQANEKLFF
v_call: TRBV6-6
d_call: TRBD1
clone_size: -
j_call: TRBJ1-4

cdr3_nt: TGTGCCAGCAGCCTGTGGACAGGGATCGGGACTGAAGCTTTCTTT
cdr3_aa: CASSLWTGIGTEAFF
v_call: TRBV7-9
d_call: TRBD1
clone_size: -
j_call: TRBJ1-1

cdr3_nt: TGCAGCGTTGTCGGGAACTCAAACGAGCAGTACTTC
cdr3_aa: CSVVGNSNEQYF
v_call: TRBV29-1
d_call: -
clone_size: few
j_call: TRBJ2-7

cdr3_nt: TGTGCCAGTTTCCCCCTTCGCGGGGGCGGGGAGCTGTTTTTT
cdr3_aa: CASFPLRGGGELFF
v_call: TRBV2
d_call: TRBD2
clone_size: few
j_call: TRBJ2-2